The 26 T cell receptor beta chains given below trace back to one sample, sequenced in a study of PD-L1 blockade in urothelial cancer. TCRdb's table, derived via immunoSEQ multiplex PCR, lists solely in-frame clones and lacks some. The repertoire has around 40,000 clones, approximately 82% of them found once; the top ten carry about 13%. Time point defined: peripheral blood 6 weeks after treatment start. The sequencing used PBMCs, collected around atezolizumab (anti-PD-L1) treatment. These receptors were obtained from a man in his 60s with urothelial cancer.

The chain has TRBV28 and TRBJ2-7, with 8 nucleotides matching TRBD2. Germline CDR1 is MDHEN and CDR2 is SYDVKM. The V and J ends lost 6 bases and 3 bases, in that order; junction bases with no gene match: 10. The CDR3 is 15 amino acids. This CDR3 is CASSAPRGGGYEQYF. The CDR3 nucleotides are TGTGCCAGCAGCGCCCCCCGGGGGGGTGGCTACGAGCAGTACTTC. Drawing the rest from reference TRBV28 and TRBJ2-7, the complete variable domain is DVKVTQSSRYLVKRTGEKVFLECVQDMDHENMFWYRQDPGLGLRLIYFSYDVKMKEKGDIPEGYSVSREKKERFSLILESASTNQTSMYLCASSAPRGGGYEQYFGPGTRLTVT.

This clone was recorded a few times. The V and J genes are TRBV7-2 and TRBJ2-1; 8 bases match TRBD1. With V trimmed by 3 bases and J by 7 bases, 8 bases remained unmatched. This CDR3 is built from 15 residues. CDR1 is SGHTA, CDR2 FQGNSA, per germline. The CDR3 nucleotides read TGTGCCAGCAGCTTCAGGGGGCTTTCGTGGAATGAGCAGTTCTTC. It yields the protein CASSFRGLSWNEQFF.

The chain employs TRBV2 and TRBJ2-6; no reliable D call. V was shortened by 5 bases and J by 0 bases, with 8 bases between the two germline ends. This CDR3 has 15 residues. CDR1 and CDR2 from the germline V gene are SNHLY and FYNNEI. CDR3 nucleotides: TGTGCCAGCAGTCTTAGCCTCTCTGGGGCCAACGTCCTGACTTTC. Translated: CASSLSLSGANVLTF. The full variable domain, rest sourced from reference TRBV2 and TRBJ2-6, is EPEVTQTPSHQVTQMGQEVILRCVPISNHLYFYWYRQILGQKVEFLVSFYNNEISEKSEIFDDQFSVERPDGSNFTLKIRSTKLEDSAMYFCASSLSLSGANVLTFGAGSRLTVL.

The chain employs TRBV7-8 and TRBJ1-2; 7 nucleotides match TRBD1. With 1 base clipped from V and 4 bases from J, the junction kept 3 bases outside the gene matches. The length of the CDR3 is 14 residues. From germline, CDR1 is SGHVS and CDR2 FQNEAQ. CDR3 amino acids: CASSLDNRGYGYTF. For the CDR3, the DNA is TGTGCCAGCAGCTTAGATAACAGGGGCTATGGCTACACCTTC.

The chain employs TRBV28 and TRBJ2-3; TRBD2 agrees at 12 bases. This CDR3 comprises 16 residues. The trim removed 10 bases at V and 1 base at J, leaving 9 bases unmatched. Looked up from germline, CDR1 is MDHEN and CDR2 is SYDVKM. The CDR3 loop is CATTLAGGVGTDTQYF. The DNA for the CDR3 is TGTGCCACCACACTAGCGGGAGGAGTGGGCACAGATACGCAGTATTTT.

V and J are TRBV28 and TRBJ2-1, with D perhaps TRBD2 (5 bases). In germline, CDR1 is MDHEN, CDR2 SYDVKM. The CDR3 runs to 14 residues. Trimming pared 1 base from V and 5 bases from J, leaving 9 bases between. The CDR3 nucleotides are TGTGCCAGCAGTTTATTAGGAGGTAACAATGAGCAGTTCTTC. As protein: CASSLLGGNNEQFF. Drawing the rest from reference TRBV28 and TRBJ2-1, the complete variable domain is DVKVTQSSRYLVKRTGEKVFLECVQDMDHENMFWYRQDPGLGLRLIYFSYDVKMKEKGDIPEGYSVSREKKERFSLILESASTNQTSMYLCASSLLGGNNEQFFGPGTRLTVL.

The chain joins TRBV28 to TRBJ2-1; 15 nucleotides align to TRBD2. Trimming took 6 bases from V and 5 from J; bases not matched to a gene: 14. CDR1 is MDHEN and CDR2 is SYDVKM in the germline V gene. The CDR3 runs to 19 residues. The CDR3 reads CASRPGPGLAGGVDNEQFF. DNA of the CDR3: TGTGCCAGCAGGCCTGGGCCGGGACTAGCGGGAGGAGTGGACAATGAGCAGTTCTTC.

The chain is built from TRBV23-1 and TRBJ2-7, with D perhaps matching TRBD2 (6 bases). TRBV23-1 has ORF status, its function being uncertain. The CDR3 covers 15 residues. Trimming left V 0 bases short and J 7 bases short, with 16 bases between. CDR3 protein: CASSQSFRLVKEQYF. CDR3 coding DNA: TGCGCCAGCAGTCAATCGTTTCGACTAGTGAAGGAGCAGTACTTC.

The CDR3 sequence is CASSEGGGNYQPQHF. For the CDR3, the DNA is TGTGCCAGCAGTGAAGGGGGCGGTAATTATCAGCCCCAGCATTTT. The J gene is TRBJ1-5, the V gene TRBV6-1; TRBD1 is a possible D gene (5 bases). The V gene's germline CDR1 is MNHNS and CDR2 SASEGT. The CDR3 is made up of 15 amino acids. The V and J ends lost 1 base and 5 bases respectively, with 12 bases between them.

The CDR3 DNA is TGTGCCAGCTCACCTTTACGGGACAGGGGGCGAGATGAGCAGTACTTC. The encoded protein is CASSPLRDRGRDEQYF. This sequence joins TRBV18 and TRBJ2-7, with 12 bases aligning to TRBD1. The CDR3 is 16 amino acids. In germline, CDR1 is KGHSH, CDR2 LQKENI. Trimming took 3 bases from V and 7 from J; bases not matched to a gene: 10.

V is TRBV10-2 and J is TRBJ2-1; 7 nucleotides agree with TRBD1. V lost 7 bases and J lost 6; bases outside the gene matches: 9. The CDR3 contains 14 residues. From germline, CDR1 is WSHSY and CDR2 SAAADI. CDR3 in amino acids: CASTGTAPLNEQFF. DNA for the CDR3: TGCGCCAGCACCGGGACAGCTCCACTCAATGAGCAGTTCTTC.

This clone has a handful of counts. V and J are TRBV19 and TRBJ2-7, with D possibly TRBD1 on 6 matching bases. V was clipped by 5 bases and J by 1 base, with 12 bases between them. Germline CDR1 reads LNHDA; CDR2 reads SQIVND (reference sequence). This CDR3 spans 14 amino acids. The CDR3 sequence: CASSPFQGSYEQYF. In DNA, the CDR3 is TGTGCCAGTAGTCCCTTTCAGGGGTCCTACGAGCAGTACTTC.

This chain uses TRBV19 with TRBJ1-5; D remains unclear. In germline, CDR1 is LNHDA, CDR2 SQIVND (reference sequence). The CDR3 spans 12 residues. Trimming stripped 2 bases from V and 4 bases from J, with 3 bases between. The CDR3 nucleotides read TGTGCCAGTAGTATACAAAATCAGCCCCAGCATTTT. This codes for CASSIQNQPQHF.

The chain combines TRBV5-1 with TRBJ2-1; TRBD2 matches at 8 bases. After removal of 5 bases from V and 9 bases from J, the junction contained 13 bases not matched to a gene. Germline V gene lookup returns CDR1 SGHRS and CDR2 YFSETQ. The CDR3 has 15 amino acids. The CDR3 DNA sequence: TGCGCCAGCAGGCCCTTCGGAGCGGGAGAAGCTGAGCAGTTCTTC. It is translated as CASRPFGAGEAEQFF. Full variable domain (missing parts from reference TRBV5-1 and TRBJ2-1): KAGVTQTPRYLIKTRGQQVTLSCSPISGHRSVSWYQQTPGQGLQFLFEYFSETQRNKGNFPGRFSGRQFSNSRSEMNVSTLELGDSALYLCASRPFGAGEAEQFFGPGTRLTVL.

The chain joins TRBV11-1 to TRBJ2-1, with 9 nucleotides matching TRBD1. The V segment lost 5 bases and the J segment 4 bases; nucleotides outside the gene matches: 3. CDR1 and CDR2 from the germline V gene are SGHAT and FQDESV (reference sequence). The CDR3 totals 14 residues. DNA of the CDR3: TGTGCCAGCAGCCCTGGACAGGGGTACAATGAGCAGTTCTTC. It codes for CASSPGQGYNEQFF.

The chain recombines TRBV28 with TRBJ2-3; possibly TRBD2 for D (7 bases). The CDR3 has 15 residues. The ends were cut back, 3 bases at V and 3 bases at J, with 13 bases in the middle. Germline CDR1 MDHEN, CDR2 SYDVKM. The CDR3 reads CASSLGGGRTDTQYF. As DNA, the CDR3 is TGTGCCAGCAGTTTGGGGGGGGGCCGTACAGATACGCAGTATTTT. Filled out from reference TRBV28 and TRBJ2-3, the complete variable domain reads DVKVTQSSRYLVKRTGEKVFLECVQDMDHENMFWYRQDPGLGLRLIYFSYDVKMKEKGDIPEGYSVSREKKERFSLILESASTNQTSMYLCASSLGGGRTDTQYFGPGTRLTVL.

This chain joins TRBV28 and TRBJ1-5; 10 positions match TRBD1. This CDR3 comprises 18 residues. V dropped 2 bases and J dropped 3; count of bases not matched to a gene: 10. The germline CDR1 and CDR2 sequences are MDHEN and SYDVKM. The CDR3 region has the DNA TGTGCCAGCAGTTTAGGGGGGACAGGGGTTGGGTACAATCAGCCCCAGCATTTT. Translated: CASSLGGTGVGYNQPQHF.

This rearrangement joins TRBV28 to TRBJ2-5, with D maybe TRBD2 (6 bases). The CDR3 is 18 amino acids. Germline V gives CDR1 MDHEN, CDR2 SYDVKM. The V gene lost 3 bases and the J gene lost 1 base, with 21 bases spanning the gap. The CDR3 region has the DNA TGTGCCAGCAGTTTGGTCTGGAGTAGCGGTAATAGCCAAGAGACCCAGTACTTC. This codes for CASSLVWSSGNSQETQYF.

V is TRBV21-1 and J is TRBJ1-6; TRBD1 is the table's D call and was not checked against the DNA. TRBV21-1 is labeled a pseudogene. This CDR3 contains 22 residues. The CDR3 region has the DNA TGTGCCAGCAGCATGGGACAGGCTCAAAATCCCCCCACGAGCTCCTATAATTCACCCCTCCACTTT. This codes for CASSMGQAQNPPTSSYNSPLHF.

This clone appeared many times. This chain joins TRBV28 and TRBJ1-1; D remains ambiguous. This CDR3 has 17 amino acids. The V gene's germline CDR1 is MDHEN and CDR2 SYDVKM. V lost 6 bases to trimming and J lost 0 bases, with 20 bases between them. The CDR3 loop reads CASSAYARGKMNTEAFF. The DNA for the CDR3 is TGTGCCAGCAGCGCCTATGCCCGGGGTAAGATGAACACTGAAGCTTTCTTT.

This clone has only a few counts. V and J are TRBV30 and TRBJ1-3, with D perhaps matching TRBD1 (5 bases). This CDR3 has 15 residues. Per germline, CDR1 GTSNPN and CDR2 SVGIG (reference sequence). Trimming removed 5 bases from V and 1 base from J, with 15 bases in between. The CDR3: CAWGIQGLSGNTIYF. The CDR3 bases are TGTGCCTGGGGCATTCAGGGATTATCTGGAAACACCATATATTTT.

This clone was seen more than once but under ten times. The chain uses TRBV27 and TRBJ2-5; D may be TRBD2 (5 bases). CDR1 is MNHEY, CDR2 SMNVEV, per germline (reference sequence). Trimming pared 6 bases from V and 5 bases from J, leaving 13 bases between. CDR3 size: 13 residues. The CDR3 nucleotides read TGTGCCAGCAGATCCGGCGGGTTGGAGACCCAGTACTTC. Protein sequence: CASRSGGLETQYF.

The chain recombines TRBV5-1 with TRBJ2-2, with a possible D match to TRBD1 (7 bases). This CDR3 has 13 amino acids. V shed 6 bases and J shed 3 bases, with 9 bases lying between them. Germline-derived CDR1 and CDR2 are SGHRS and YFSETQ. For the CDR3, the DNA is TGCGCCAGCATCAGGGGGGACACCGGGGAGCTGTTTTTT. It specifies CASIRGDTGELFF.

This clone occurred a few times. The gene calls are TRBV28 and TRBJ1-6, with D maybe TRBD1 (6 bases). The CDR3 spans 15 residues. Trimming stripped 3 bases from V and 6 bases from J, with 12 bases between. CDR1 MDHEN and CDR2 SYDVKM come from the germline V gene. CDR3 DNA sequence: TGTGCCAGCAGTTTGGCCAGGGGAGTTAATTCACCCCTCCACTTT. Protein sequence: CASSLARGVNSPLHF.

This clone has only a few counts. The V call is TRBV19, the J call TRBJ1-1; a possible D gene is TRBD1 (5 bases). This CDR3 has 11 amino acids. V was shortened by 7 bases and J by 3 bases, with 6 bases between the two germline ends. Germline V gene data show CDR1 as LNHDA and CDR2 as SQIVND (reference sequence). Here the CDR3 DNA reads TGTGCCAGTAAAGGGGACACTGAAGCTTTCTTT. It codes for CASKGDTEAFF. Supplemented by reference TRBV19 and TRBJ1-1, the full variable domain reads DGGITQSPKYLFRKEGQNVTLSCEQNLNHDAMYWYRQDPGQGLRLIYYSQIVNDFQKGDIAEGYSVSREKKESFPLTVTSAQKNPTAFYLCASKGDTEAFFGQGTRLTVV.

The CDR3 nucleotides read TGTGCCAGCAGCAGCCAACTAGCGGGAGGAACAGATACGCAGTATTTT. Its translation: CASSSQLAGGTDTQYF. The rearrangement joins TRBV28 to TRBJ2-3; 12 bases match TRBD2. Unmatched junction bases numbered 7, after V lost 6 bases and J lost 3 bases. The CDR3 totals 16 residues. Germline V gene sequence: CDR1 MDHEN, CDR2 SYDVKM.